Listed below are T cell receptor beta chains from one sample, sequenced in a study of graft-versus-host responses after intestinal transplantation. Antigens of these TCRs are unknown. Method: immunoSEQ multiplex PCR; TCRdb's copy keeps in-frame clones and lacks some. This repertoire shows 95,000 to 110,000 clones, roughly 90% found once; its top ten account for roughly 1%. This specimen consisted of unstimulated CD4+ T cells sorted from spleen or lymph node cells, obtained before intestinal transplant. These receptor sequences come from a human donor who received an intestinal transplant. CDR3s include the opening cysteine and the closing phenylalanine or tryptophan. D genes are given only for firm matches. Clone sizes are given selectively: once, few, many, or a class where the clone is expanded.

J,size,D,V,DNA,CDR3
TRBJ1-1,-,-,TRBV6-1,TGTGCCAGCAGTGTAGTTGAAGCTTTCTTT,CASSVVEAFF
TRBJ1-2,-,-,TRBV21-1,TGTGCCAGCAGCAAAGATCGCCGGGACAGGGGGCCTGTAATCGGAGGCTACACCTTC,CASSKDRRDRGPVIGGYTF
TRBJ2-3,-,-,TRBV18,TGTGCCAGCTCACCCCAGGCAAATACGCAGTATTTT,CASSPQANTQYF
TRBJ1-5,-,TRBD1,TRBV23-1,TGCGCCAGCAGTGGAGGGACAGGTAGTCAGCCCCAGCATTTT,CASSGGTGSQPQHF
TRBJ2-5,-,TRBD1,TRBV7-3,TGTGCCAGCAGCAAGGGACAGGCGGCTCACGAGACCCAGTACTTC,CASSKGQAAHETQYF
TRBJ1-1,-,-,TRBV5-1,TGCGCCAGCAGCCCACTAGGAGGAAGGAACACTGAAGCTTTCTTT,CASSPLGGRNTEAFF
TRBJ2-2,-,-,TRBV5-1,TGCGCCAGCAGCATCCCGTCCAATCCGAACACCGGGGAGCTGTTTTTT,CASSIPSNPNTGELFF
TRBJ2-6,-,-,TRBV9,TGTGCCAGCACCAAAAGGGGGGATGGGGCCAACGTCCTGACTTTC,CASTKRGDGANVLTF
TRBJ2-2,-,TRBD2,TRBV6-1,TGTGCCAGCAGTGAAGATGTGGTGGTGGGACTAGCATCCGGGGAGCTGTTTTTT,CASSEDVVVGLASGELFF
TRBJ2-1,-,-,TRBV19,TGTGCCAGTAGTATAGCGGCAAGCTCCTACAATGAGCAGTTCTTC,CASSIAASSYNEQFF
TRBJ1-4,-,TRBD1,TRBV6-1,TGTGCCAGCAGTTGGACAGGGCCATCAAATGAAAAACTGTTTTTT,CASSWTGPSNEKLFF
TRBJ1-6,-,-,TRBV6-6,TGTGCCAGCAGGGACGAGAGGGGTACTAATTCACCCCTCCACTTT,CASRDERGTNSPLHF
TRBJ2-1,-,-,TRBV6-1,TGTGCCAGCAGTGTTCATCTCTCCTACAATGAGCAGTTCTTC,CASSVHLSYNEQFF
TRBJ2-2,few,-,TRBV7-6,TGTGCCAGCAGCTCCCTTTCCGCCACCGGGGAGCTGTTTTTT,CASSSLSATGELFF
TRBJ2-1,-,-,TRBV30,TGTGCCTGGATCGGGGCGAGGGAGCAGTTCTTC,CAWIGAREQFF
TRBJ2-1,-,TRBD2,TRBV7-3,TGTGCCAGCAGCCTGCCGAGCGGGAGTAGTGATGAGCAGTTCTTC,CASSLPSGSSDEQFF
TRBJ1-1,-,TRBD1,TRBV5-6,TGTGCCAGCAGCTCCCATCCGGGACAGTCGGGAACTTGGGCTTTCTTT,CASSSHPGQSGTWAFF
TRBJ2-4,-,TRBD1,TRBV6-5,TGTGCCAGCAGACCCGCCGGGACAGAAAACATTCAGTACTTC,CASRPAGTENIQYF
TRBJ1-5,-,-,TRBV2,TGTGCCAGCAGTGAAATGGTTAGCAATCAGCCCCAGCATTTT,CASSEMVSNQPQHF
TRBJ2-1,-,-,TRBV9,TGTGCCAGCAGCGCCGGCCTAGCCCTAGGGAACAATGAGCAGTTCTTC,CASSAGLALGNNEQFF
TRBJ1-2,-,-,TRBV5-4,TGTGCCAGCAGCCCGGGAGGGAGTAACTATGGCTACACCTTC,CASSPGGSNYGYTF
TRBJ2-5,-,-,TRBV30,TGTGCCTGGGACACAGGGATTACAACGGGGACCCAGTACTTC,CAWDTGITTGTQYF
TRBJ2-1,few,-,TRBV5-4,TGTGCCAGCAGCTTGGGGGGAACTAGTATCAATGAGCAGTTCTTC,CASSLGGTSINEQFF
TRBJ1-2,-,TRBD1,TRBV11-2,TGTGCCAGCAGCTTACATTCAGGGGGCCACTATGGCTACACCTTC,CASSLHSGGHYGYTF
TRBJ1-1,once,-,TRBV28,TGTGCCAGCAGTTTAAAAGGGGTGACTGAAGCTTTCTTT,CASSLKGVTEAFF
TRBJ2-5,once,-,TRBV25-1,TGTGCCAGCAGTGACCCCGGCGGGGCTGGGGAGACCCAGTACTTC,CASSDPGGAGETQYF
TRBJ2-2,-,TRBD1,TRBV10-3,TGTGCCATCAGTAGACAGGGTAGCGACACCGGGGAGCTGTTTTTT,CAISRQGSDTGELFF
TRBJ1-6,few,TRBD1,TRBV6-5,TGTGCCAGCAGTAGATCGGGACAGGGAGATTCACCCCTCCACTTT,CASSRSGQGDSPLHF
TRBJ2-7,-,-,TRBV29-1,TGCAGCGTTCCGAAGGATACTTCCCCTTCCTACGAGCAGTACTTC,CSVPKDTSPSYEQYF
TRBJ2-7,-,TRBD2,TRBV9,TGTGCCAGCAGCCGAGCTAGCGGGACCCTCCCCTACGAGCAGTACTTC,CASSRASGTLPYEQYF
TRBJ2-1,-,TRBD2,TRBV7-3,TGTGCCAGCAGTCATAGCGGGAGCTCCTACAATGAGCAGTTCTTC,CASSHSGSSYNEQFF
TRBJ2-7,-,-,TRBV27,TGTGCCAGCAGTTTGCCCAGAGGCAGGGCCGGCGAGCAGTACTTC,CASSLPRGRAGEQYF
TRBJ2-7,-,-,TRBV5-4,TGTGCCAGCTCGCTACGACTACGACAGCTAGACTTCTCCTACGAGCAGTACTTC,CASSLRLRQLDFSYEQYF
TRBJ2-3,-,TRBD1,TRBV19,TGTGCCAGTAGTATACGGACAGGAACTAGCACAGATACGCAGTATTTT,CASSIRTGTSTDTQYF
TRBJ1-6,once,TRBD1,TRBV5-4,TGTGCCAGCAGCTCTCGCGGACAGGGAGTGCGGAATTCACCCCTCCACTTT,CASSSRGQGVRNSPLHF
TRBJ2-1,-,TRBD2,TRBV2,TGTGCCAGCAGTTCCGGGACTAGCGGGAGTGTTGAGCAGTTCTTC,CASSSGTSGSVEQFF